Below, 24 T cell receptor beta chains from the same sample are listed, as sequenced in a study of regulatory T cells in long-lasting Graves disease. Both iRepertoire HTBI primers and Arm-PCR of CDR3 regions were used to build the TCR beta libraries. TCRdb itself ran the multiplex PCR reads through MiXCR, one entry per CDR3 protein. Of about 500,000 distinct CDR3 sequences listed, 12% are singletons. Time point meaning: newly diagnosed GD, antithyroid drugs for less than 3 months. With RNA extracted from PBMCs as input, the TCR library was made. These data also featured in a second study, about T cells in Graves' hyperthyroidism and ophthalmopathy.

Material: peripheral blood mononuclear cells (PBMCs), obtained at new diagnosis, from a patient treated with antithyroid drugs. These receptor sequences come from a woman aged 25 to 39 with Graves disease.

Regarding this clonotype: A single base separates this from a much larger clone, so it may be a read error. As the CDR3 is not closed by the conserved phenylalanine or tryptophan, this likely results from a read error. The CDR3, as DNA: TGTGCCAGCAGCCAAGTTGTGGGAGGTTCTACGCAGTATTCT. This codes for CASSQVVGGSTQYS. This sequence joins TRBV3-1 and TRBJ2-3, with D possibly being TRBD2 (6 bases). Between the trimmed V and J ends, which lost 1 base and 8 bases, there was a span of 13 bases. The CDR3 sequence is 14 residues long. CDR1 is LGHDT, CDR2 YNNKEL, per germline (reference sequence).

There are many counts of this clonotype. This sequence joins TRBV12-3 or TRBV12-4 and TRBJ1-1, with D uncertain. The V gene lost 7 bases and the J gene lost 5 bases, with 20 bases spanning the gap. The CDR3 length is 15 residues. The CDR3 bases are TGTGCCAGCACCCTCTTTCGGGGTGTGGGGACTGAAGCTTTCTTT. Translated, it gives CASTLFRGVGTEAFF.

This clonotype has a count of ten or more. The chain links TRBV12-3 or TRBV12-4 to TRBJ2-2, with D maybe TRBD1 (6 bases). The length of the CDR3 is 15 residues. V gave up 5 bases and J gave up 4 bases, with 14 bases separating them. CDR3 in DNA: TGTGCCAGCAGTCCCTGGACAGAGCCCACCGGGGAGCTGTTTTTT. Protein: CASSPWTEPTGELFF.

This clonotype was counted at least ten times. The chain couples TRBV13 to TRBJ2-3, with no clear D. Looked up from germline, CDR1 is PRHDT and CDR2 is FYEKMQ (reference sequence). The length of the CDR3 is 15 residues. Trimming stripped 1 base from V and 1 base from J, with 9 bases between. CDR3 nucleotide sequence: TGTGCCAGCAGCTTAGATCAATACCGCACAGATACGCAGTATTTT. This encodes CASSLDQYRTDTQYF.

This clonotype showed up many times. The chain employs TRBV3-1 and TRBJ2-7; a weak D match, TRBD2 (6 bases). The CDR3 runs 15 residues. V lost 1 base and J 4 bases, leaving 14 bases between the germline ends. The germline CDR1 and CDR2 sequences are LGHDT and YNNKEL (reference sequence). The CDR3 protein is CASSQASGSGYEQYF. The CDR3 bases are TGTGCCAGCAGCCAAGCTTCCGGGAGCGGGTACGAGCAGTACTTC.

In its sample, this clonotype was seen many times. V usage is TRBV27 and J usage is TRBJ1-1; D is uncertain. The CDR3 loop spans 16 amino acids. The ends were cut back, 4 bases at V and 2 bases at J, with 17 bases in the middle. Germline-derived CDR1 and CDR2 are MNHEY and SMNVEV (reference sequence). CDR3: CASSSAPGGSNTEAFF. In DNA form, the CDR3 reads TGTGCCAGCAGTTCCGCGCCGGGCGGATCAAACACTGAAGCTTTCTTT.

Worth noting for this clonotype: Being one base from a much bigger clone, this may be a read error. The CDR3 DNA follows: TGTGCCGGGAGTAGAGGACAGAAGGTGGCTGAAGCTTTCTTT. This gives the protein CAGSRGQKVAEAFF. The chain is built from TRBV30 and TRBJ1-1; tentatively, D is TRBD1 (6 bases). CDR3 length: 14 amino acids. Germline V gene data show CDR1 as GTSNPN and CDR2 as SVGIG (reference sequence).

This clonotype came up many times. V is TRBV28 and J is TRBJ1-1, with D hard to call. Trimming took 4 bases from V and 4 from J, leaving 10 bases between them. The CDR3 contains 13 residues. Germline CDR1 is MDHEN and CDR2 is SYDVKM. In DNA form, the CDR3 reads TGTGCCAGCAGTTCTCCCTCAATCACTGAAGCTTTCTTT. This gives the protein CASSSPSITEAFF.

This clonotype has at least ten counts. The rearrangement joins TRBV11-3 to TRBJ1-1; 7 bases fit TRBD1. Looked up from germline, CDR1 is SGHNT and CDR2 is YENEEA. There are 14 residues in the CDR3. V lost 1 base to trimming and J lost 5 bases; unmatched junction nucleotides: 4. CDR3 in amino acids: CASSLGQGRTEAFF. The DNA of the CDR3 is TGTGCCAGCAGCTTAGGACAGGGTAGGACTGAAGCTTTCTTT.

V is TRBV7-6 and J is TRBJ1-2; unclear D gene. The V gene lost 7 bases and the J gene lost 5 bases, with 14 bases spanning the gap. Germline loops: CDR1 SGHVS, CDR2 FNYEAQ. This CDR3 contains 13 residues. The CDR3 protein is CASKTVTDYGYTF. CDR3 in DNA: TGTGCCAGCAAAACCGTAACCGATTATGGCTACACCTTC.

This clonotype showed up many times. V gene TRBV3-1 combines with J gene TRBJ1-1, with D tentatively TRBD1 (5 bases). Trimming cost V 1 base and J 10 bases, with 16 bases left between them. This CDR3 has 14 residues. CDR1 is LGHDT, CDR2 YNNKEL, per germline (reference sequence). Here the CDR3 DNA reads TGTGCCAGCAGCCAAGCCGGCGGCAGGGCTTTAGCTTTCTTT. This encodes CASSQAGGRALAFF. The variable domain in full, completed from reference TRBV3-1 and TRBJ1-1, reads DTAVSQTPKYLVTQMGNDKSIKCEQNLGHDTMYWYKQDSKKFLKIMFSYNNKELIINETVPNRFSPKSPDKAHLNLHINSLELGDSAVYFCASSQAGGRALAFFGQGTRLTVV.

The chain links TRBV11-1 to TRBJ1-3; no reliable D call. Germline loops: CDR1 SGHAT, CDR2 FQDESV (reference sequence). Trimming took 5 bases from V and 0 from J, leaving 17 bases between them. The CDR3 is made up of 17 amino acids. The CDR3 loop reads CASSHDSTVHSGNTIYF. Written as DNA, the CDR3 is TGTGCCAGCAGCCATGACTCAACGGTTCACTCTGGAAACACCATATATTTT.

As DNA, the CDR3 is TGTGCCAGCAAGTTTTCGGGGGGGGGGCTGCAACTAGCGGCACAAGAGACCCAGTACTTC. It specifies CASKFSGGGLQLAAQETQYF. J is TRBJ2-5 and V is TRBV27; 8 nucleotides line up with TRBD2. The J segment lost 2 bases and the V segment lost 7 bases, leaving 24 bases of the junction unmatched. This CDR3 contains 20 residues. CDR1 and CDR2 (germline): MNHEY, SMNVEV (reference sequence).

The sample holds many counts of this clonotype. The chain combines TRBV18 with TRBJ2-4, with D tentatively TRBD1 (6 bases). V was shortened by 6 bases and J by 2 bases, with 17 bases between the two germline ends. CDR3 size: 16 residues. Germline V gene sequence: CDR1 KGHSH, CDR2 LQKENI. The CDR3 DNA reads as TGTGCCAGCTCTCTACAGGGCTCCGTGACCAAAAACATTCAGTACTTC. It encodes CASSLQGSVTKNIQYF. The full variable domain, in which reference TRBV18 and TRBJ2-4 provide the parts outside the CDR3, is NAGVMQNPRHLVRRRGQEARLRCSPMKGHSHVYWYRQLPEEGLKFMVYLQKENIIDESGMPKERFSAEFPKEGPSILRIQQVVRGDSAAYFCASSLQGSVTKNIQYFGAGTRLSVL.

This clonotype was detected only a few times. This sequence joins TRBV13 and TRBJ2-5; D possibly corresponds to TRBD1 (6 bases). Germline-derived CDR1 and CDR2 are PRHDT and FYEKMQ (reference sequence). Between the trimmed V and J ends, which lost 4 bases and 4 bases, there was a span of 13 bases. The CDR3 runs 14 residues. CDR3 DNA sequence: TGTGCCAGCAGCTCTCCGGGACAAGCAGAGACCCAGTACTTC. The encoded protein is CASSSPGQAETQYF.

Concerning this clonotype itself: A much bigger clone sits one base away, suggesting this may be a read error. The chain has TRBV6-9 and TRBJ2-1, with 9 bases identical to TRBD1. In germline, CDR1 is MNHGY, CDR2 SVAAGI. The CDR3 runs 15 residues. For the CDR3, the DNA is TGTGCCAGCAGTTCGCCGGGACAGGGAAACAATGGGCAGTTCTTC. This translates into CASSSPGQGNNGQFF.

This clonotype was picked up a small number of times. This chain uses TRBV6-4 with TRBJ2-7; 9 nucleotides match TRBD2. The germline CDR1 and CDR2 sequences are MRHNA and SNTAGT. This CDR3 is 16 amino acids long. V was clipped by 4 bases and J by 6 bases; unmatched bases: 13. In nucleotides, the CDR3 is TGTGCCAGCAGTGGCCGGAACTTAGCGGGGGAAGGCGAGCAGTACTTC. This translates into CASSGRNLAGEGEQYF.

This clonotype was recorded many times. V and J are TRBV5-6 and TRBJ1-1; TRBD1 is a possible D gene (5 bases). The CDR3 contains 12 residues. V lost 2 bases to trimming and J lost 7 bases, with 9 bases between them. CDR1 SGHDT and CDR2 YYEEEE come from the germline V gene. The CDR3 sequence is CASSFGTGEAFF. The DNA of the CDR3 is TGTGCCAGCAGCTTCGGTACAGGTGAAGCTTTCTTT.

Remarks on this clonotype: A junction boundary mismatches the germline segment, possibly from a read error. The CDR3 coding sequence is TGTGCCAGCAGTTCTAGGTGGAACTACGGGCAGTACTTC. It yields the protein CASSSRWNYGQYF. V and J are TRBV28 and TRBJ2-7; D gene unclear. This CDR3 has 13 amino acids. Germline CDR1 and CDR2: MDHEN and SYDVKM.

The table lists this clonotype with a few counts. The chain employs TRBV6-4 and TRBJ2-1; no clear D gene. The CDR3 consists of 12 residues. V dropped 3 bases and J dropped 15 bases, with 15 bases sitting between them. CDR1 and CDR2 (germline): MRHNA, SNTAGT. The chain's CDR3 is CASSELFGYAFF. The CDR3 nucleotides are TGTGCCAGCAGTGAGCTCTTCGGATATGCGTTCTTC.

Ten or more counts support this clonotype. The chain combines TRBV11-2 with TRBJ1-2; D ambiguous. Per the germline V gene, CDR1 is SGHAT and CDR2 is FQNNGV. V lost 3 bases and J lost 1, with 9 bases in between. The length of the CDR3 is 14 residues. As DNA, the CDR3 is TGTGCCAGCAGCTTCCCCCGATTTAACTATGGCTACACCTTC. Residues: CASSFPRFNYGYTF.

This clonotype came up many times. The V and J genes are TRBV27 and TRBJ1-1; 7 bases agree with TRBD1. Trimming removed 10 bases from V and 1 base from J; junction bases left unmatched: 12. This CDR3 has 15 amino acids. Germline V CDR1 and CDR2: MNHEY, SMNVEV (reference sequence). The CDR3 spells CATLPGGPPNTEAFF. The DNA of the CDR3 is TGTGCCACCCTGCCAGGGGGTCCTCCGAACACTGAAGCTTTCTTT.

This clonotype was picked up many times. The chain uses TRBV10-3 and TRBJ2-1; TRBD2 is a possible D gene (6 bases). CDR1 is ENHRY, CDR2 SYGVKD, per germline. V lost 7 bases and J lost 5, with 15 bases in between. This CDR3 region has 14 residues. The CDR3 region is CAINPRESHNEQFF. CDR3 sequence (DNA): TGTGCCATCAACCCCCGGGAGAGCCACAATGAGCAGTTCTTC.

At least ten counts were recorded for this clonotype. The CDR3 sequence: CASSLEVRGAKDTQYF. CDR3 coding DNA: TGTGCCAGCAGCTTAGAGGTTAGGGGGGCTAAGGATACGCAGTATTTT. This rearrangement joins TRBV7-3 to TRBJ2-3; TRBD1 or TRBD2 may be the D gene (6 bases each). Germline V gives CDR1 SGHTA, CDR2 FQGTGA. V was pared by 2 bases and J by 6 bases, with 18 bases between. The CDR3 is 16 amino acids.